This T cell receptor (beta chain) was found in a study of OX40 agonist ivuxolimab in advanced cancers. Only in-frame clones appear in the TCRdb table, and some are missing; sequencing was by immunoSEQ multiplex PCR. The sample shows tens of thousands of clones, about 80% of them seen only once. Study observations and caveats: Averaged across samples, CD8+ T cells carried more expanded clones than CD4+ did.

Note on this clone: Its antigen is still unknown. This sample also contains other DNA sequences that code for the same CDR3.

The germline gives CDR1 PRHDT, CDR2 FYEKMQ (reference sequence). Trimming cost V 4 bases and J 0 bases, with 2 bases left between them. This CDR3 comprises 12 residues. Sequencing was performed on CD4+ or CD8+ T cells sorted from blood, taken in a trial of the OX40 agonist ivuxolimab. This receptor was obtained from an adult with an advanced solid tumor such as melanoma, head and neck, liver or kidney cancer. The V call is TRBV13, the J call TRBJ2-3; unclear D gene. The CDR3 nucleotides are TGTGCCAGCAGCTCTAGCACAGATACGCAGTATTTT. It encodes CASSSSTDTQYF.